This T cell receptor beta chain was found in a study of T-cell memory formation after mild COVID-19. In its sample, this clonotype was seen a few times. No antigen is known for it. Findings of the study overall: In pre-infection memory, a portion of responding clones appeared, which suggested that cross-reactive memory joined.

This CDR3 is built from 15 residues. Trimming removed 4 bases from V and 3 bases from J, with 15 bases in between. The germline V gene encodes CDR1 KGHDR and CDR2 SFDVKD. Constant-segment primers were used for 5'RACE, and the resulting TCR alpha and TCR beta cDNA libraries carried sample barcodes and UMIs. TCRdb processed the 5' RACE reads anew with MiXCR; each CDR3 protein has one entry. The sample carries around 130,000 distinct CDR3 sequences, about 6% recorded once. The chain employs TRBV24-1 and TRBJ2-7; D possibly uses TRBD1 or TRBD2 (5 bases each). The TCR sequence derives from an adult woman who had mild COVID-19 (a few samples of this study predate the infection). Cell type and time point are not known. Sequencing was carried out using PBMCs or a T cell subset sorted from them (not recorded which). CDR3 bases: TGTGCCACCAGTGACCCGGGGACCGCGGGCTACGAGCAGTACTTC. Its translation: CATSDPGTAGYEQYF.